This entry is about one T cell receptor (beta chain). What it binds is unknown. The data are from a study of shared clonotypes between healthy human individuals. Study findings and constraints: Estimated richness was generally greater in naive than memory subsets.

Assay: immunoSEQ multiplex PCR; the TCRdb copy retains only in-frame clones and omits some. The sample lists hundreds of thousands of clones, over 65% occurring once. The germline V gene has CDR1 MGHRA and CDR2 YSYEKL. This CDR3 spans 15 amino acids. Trimming pared 0 bases from V and 4 bases from J, leaving 12 bases between. Sequenced input: memory CD4+ T cells sorted from blood. Subset indicated: CD45RA-negative fraction. V is TRBV4-1 and J is TRBJ2-5; unclear D gene. The TCR was taken from a woman younger than 45 in good health. The chain's CDR3 is CASSQDPDHLETQYF. Here the CDR3 DNA reads TGCGCCAGCAGCCAAGATCCGGACCACCTAGAGACCCAGTACTTC.